This T cell receptor beta chain was recorded in a study of T cells after yellow fever vaccination. TCRdb used MiXCR to reprocess the 5' RACE reads, holding one entry per CDR3 protein. The profile shows some 320,000 distinct CDR3 sequences, about 10% of them singletons. Trimming took 1 base from V and 7 from J, leaving 8 bases between them. Looked up from germline, CDR1 is SEHNR and CDR2 is FQNEAQ (reference sequence). The CDR3 is made up of 14 amino acids. This material consisted of CD4+ T cells sorted from PBMCs, taken 45 days after the yellow fever booster vaccination. V is TRBV7-9 and J is TRBJ1-6; no reliable D call. The TCR sequence derives from a young man who received the YFV17D yellow fever vaccine. CDR3 region: CASSLEMGNSPLHF. The DNA for the CDR3 is TGTGCCAGCAGCTTAGAGATGGGGAATTCACCCCTCCACTTT.